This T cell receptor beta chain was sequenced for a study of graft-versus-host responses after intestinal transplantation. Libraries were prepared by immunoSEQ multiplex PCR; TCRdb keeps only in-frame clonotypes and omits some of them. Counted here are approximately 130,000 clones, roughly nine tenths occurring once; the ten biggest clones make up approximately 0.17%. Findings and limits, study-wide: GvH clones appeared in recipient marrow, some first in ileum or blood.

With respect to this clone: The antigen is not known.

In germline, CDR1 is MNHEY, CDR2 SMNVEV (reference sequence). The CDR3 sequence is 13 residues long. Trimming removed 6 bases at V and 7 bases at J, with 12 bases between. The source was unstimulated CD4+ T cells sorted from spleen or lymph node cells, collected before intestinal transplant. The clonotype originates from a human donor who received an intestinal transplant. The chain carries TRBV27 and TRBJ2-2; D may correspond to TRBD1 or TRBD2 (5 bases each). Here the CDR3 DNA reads TGTGCCAGCAGCCCCGAGGGGTTCGGGGAGCTGTTTTTT. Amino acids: CASSPEGFGELFF.